This is a list of T cell receptor beta chains from one sample in a study of T cell responses to AZD1222 COVID-19 vaccine. TCRdb's table, derived via immunoSEQ multiplex PCR, lists solely in-frame clones and lacks some. Seen here are 70,000 or so clones, around 82% observed once, and the top ten hold 5.5% to 7%. Source: peripheral blood, taken 28 days after the second AZD1222 dose. The source of these receptors is an adult who received the AZD1222 COVID-19 vaccine. The CDR3 runs from the conserved cysteine through the conserved F or W. D genes are given only for firm matches. Not every row has a clone size; where given, it reads once, few, many or a size class.

D: .
size: .
V: TRBV7-9
J: TRBJ1-5
CDR3: CASSLDPAGENQPQHF
DNA: TGTGCCAGCAGCTTAGACCCCGCAGGGGAGAATCAGCCCCAGCATTTT

D: .
size: .
V: TRBV15
J: TRBJ2-7
CDR3: CATSGGDSPLYEQYF
DNA: TGTGCCACCAGCGGGGGGGACAGCCCCCTTTACGAGCAGTACTTC

D: TRBD2
size: .
V: TRBV6-4
J: TRBJ2-1
CDR3: CASSDSGLAGGSYNEQFF
DNA: TGTGCCAGCAGTGACTCTGGGCTAGCGGGGGGCTCCTACAATGAGCAGTTCTTC

D: .
size: .
V: TRBV5-6
J: TRBJ1-1
CDR3: CASSYENTEAFF
DNA: TGTGCCAGCAGCTATGAGAACACTGAAGCTTTCTTT

D: .
size: .
V: TRBV7-2
J: TRBJ2-7
CDR3: CASTGTAGNSYEQYF
DNA: TGTGCCAGCACTGGGACGGCAGGGAACTCCTACGAGCAGTACTTC

D: .
size: .
V: TRBV7-9
J: TRBJ2-7
CDR3: CASSFPLGLAYEQYF
DNA: TGTGCCAGCAGCTTCCCCCTGGGTTTGGCCTACGAGCAGTACTTC

D: .
size: few
V: TRBV3-1/TRBV3-2
J: TRBJ2-7
CDR3: CASSRGGGEQYF
DNA: TGTGCCAGCAGCCGGGGGGGCGGAGAGCAGTACTTC

D: TRBD2
size: .
V: TRBV15
J: TRBJ2-3
CDR3: CATSRDTGGTQYF
DNA: TGTGCCACCAGCAGAGATACGGGGGGAACGCAGTATTTT

D: TRBD2
size: .
V: TRBV11-2
J: TRBJ2-5
CDR3: CASSRHRGDEETQYF
DNA: TGTGCCAGCAGCCGTCATCGGGGGGATGAGGAGACCCAGTACTTC

D: .
size: .
V: TRBV30
J: TRBJ1-4
CDR3: CAWKPGPTNEKLFF
DNA: TGTGCCTGGAAACCGGGACCGACTAATGAAAAACTGTTTTTT

D: TRBD2
size: .
V: TRBV11-2
J: TRBJ2-1
CDR3: CASSPGGLAYNEQFF
DNA: TGTGCCAGCAGCCCGGGGGGGTTAGCCTACAATGAGCAGTTCTTC

D: .
size: .
V: TRBV4-2
J: TRBJ2-7
CDR3: CASSQVSGRGGYEQYF
DNA: TGTGCCAGCAGCCAAGTCTCGGGCAGGGGCGGGTACGAGCAGTACTTC

D: .
size: .
V: TRBV7-2
J: TRBJ2-2
CDR3: CASSDQRRGTGELFF
DNA: TGTGCCAGCAGCGACCAGCGTAGGGGGACCGGGGAGCTGTTTTTT